The rows below give T cell receptor beta chains drawn from one sample of a study of beta chain features in type 1 diabetes. Only in-frame clones appear in the TCRdb table, and some are missing; sequencing was by immunoSEQ multiplex PCR. The table records around 250,000 clones, more than 65% of them present only once. Input material: naive CD4+ T cells from blood. The receptors come from a man aged 30 to 39 in good health. Both conserved end residues are part of each CDR3. A D gene is named only where the DNA matches it firmly. Clone size is stated in some rows and not others, as once, few, many or a class when expanded.

V gene	J gene	D gene	clone size	CDR3 protein	CDR3 DNA
TRBV25-1	TRBJ1-2	-	-	CASSEGPYGYTF	TGTGCCAGCAGTGAAGGCCCCTATGGCTACACCTTC
TRBV13	TRBJ2-3	-	-	CASSSTSTDTQYF	TGTGCCAGCAGCTCCACTAGCACAGATACGCAGTATTTT
TRBV4-3	TRBJ2-3	-	-	CASSPTVTDTQYF	TGCGCCAGCAGCCCGACGGTCACAGATACGCAGTATTTT
TRBV4-1	TRBJ2-1	TRBD2	-	CASSQNRLAGVDEQFF	TGCGCCAGCAGCCAAAACAGACTAGCGGGAGTCGATGAGCAGTTCTTC
TRBV30	TRBJ2-7	-	-	CAWRAWDTVSYEQYF	TGTGCCTGGAGAGCGTGGGATACGGTCTCCTACGAGCAGTACTTC
TRBV30	TRBJ2-7	TRBD1	few	CAWTQTGGPYEQYF	TGTGCCTGGACGCAGACAGGGGGCCCCTACGAGCAGTACTTC
TRBV30	TRBJ1-1	TRBD1	-	CAYHRQGNTEAFF	TGTGCCTACCATAGACAGGGGAACACTGAAGCTTTCTTT
TRBV2	TRBJ2-1	-	-	CASSVATGINEQFF	TGTGCCAGCAGTGTGGCAACAGGGATCAATGAGCAGTTCTTC
TRBV25-1	TRBJ2-4	-	-	CASSEVAERIQYF	TGTGCCAGCAGTGAAGTAGCGGAGAGAATTCAGTACTTC
TRBV25-1	TRBJ2-1	-	-	CASSEGPGEQFF	TGTGCCAGCAGTGAAGGGCCGGGTGAGCAGTTCTTC
TRBV5-1	TRBJ2-1	TRBD2	once	CASSLSSGSNEQFF	TGCGCCAGCAGCTTGTCTAGCGGGAGTAATGAGCAGTTCTTC
TRBV5-1	TRBJ2-7	-	-	CASSGSGQSYEQYF	TGCGCCAGCAGCGGGAGTGGACAGTCCTACGAGCAGTACTTC
TRBV7-9	TRBJ1-2	-	-	CAISGVTGYGYTF	TGTGCCATCTCTGGGGTTACCGGGTATGGCTACACCTTC
TRBV30	TRBJ1-6	TRBD1	few	CAWSPGTGNSPLHF	TGTGCCTGGAGTCCCGGGACAGGGAATTCACCCCTCCACTTT
TRBV7-9	TRBJ2-7	-	-	CASSLGPAGYHEQYF	TGTGCCAGCAGCTTAGGCCCAGCAGGGTACCACGAGCAGTACTTC
TRBV6-6	TRBJ1-2	-	-	CASSYSQNYGYTF	TGTGCCAGCAGTTACTCACAGAACTATGGCTACACCTTC
TRBV7-2	TRBJ2-7	-	few	CASSLWGNSYEQYF	TGTGCCAGCAGCTTATGGGGAAACTCCTACGAGCAGTACTTC
TRBV4-1	TRBJ1-2	-	-	CASSQRQVNYGYTF	TGCGCCAGCAGCCAAAGACAGGTTAACTATGGCTACACCTTC
TRBV30	TRBJ2-5	TRBD2	-	CAWSPGAGDGETQYF	TGTGCCTGGAGCCCTGGGGCGGGAGATGGAGAGACCCAGTACTTC
TRBV6-6	TRBJ2-5	TRBD1	-	CASSWTGGRETQYF	TGTGCCAGCAGCTGGACAGGGGGCCGAGAGACCCAGTACTTC
TRBV7-9	TRBJ2-7	-	-	CASSLAQGGEQYF	TGTGCCAGCAGCTTAGCGCAGGGCGGCGAGCAGTACTTC
TRBV30	TRBJ1-1	-	-	CAWSRQVNTEAFF	TGTGCCTGGAGTAGACAGGTGAACACTGAAGCTTTCTTT
TRBV25-1	TRBJ1-6	-	-	CASSNQLESPLHF	TGTGCCAGCAGTAACCAACTCGAGTCACCCCTCCACTTT
TRBV5-6	TRBJ1-1	TRBD1	-	CASSLRQGRPEAFF	TGTGCCAGCAGCCTGAGACAGGGAAGGCCTGAAGCTTTCTTT
TRBV30	TRBJ2-3	TRBD1	-	CAWGQGVKDTQYF	TGTGCCTGGGGACAGGGCGTCAAAGATACGCAGTATTTT
TRBV29-1	TRBJ2-1	-	-	CSVGGYNEQFF	TGCAGCGTTGGAGGATACAATGAGCAGTTCTTC
TRBV4-3	TRBJ1-5	-	few	CASSQGIGQPQHF	TGCGCCAGCAGCCAAGGAATTGGGCAGCCCCAGCATTTT
TRBV7-2	TRBJ2-3	TRBD1	once	CATSGTGSTDTQYF	TGTGCCACCTCGGGGACAGGGAGCACAGATACGCAGTATTTT
TRBV18	TRBJ2-5	-	-	CASSLGLGETQYF	TGTGCCAGCTCATTGGGACTTGGAGAGACCCAGTACTTC
TRBV2	TRBJ2-7	TRBD1	-	CASSRTGVATEQYF	TGTGCCAGCAGCCGGACAGGGGTGGCAACCGAGCAGTACTTC
TRBV29-1	TRBJ2-7	-	-	CSSGTAYEQYF	TGCAGCTCCGGGACTGCCTACGAGCAGTACTTC
TRBV30	TRBJ2-5	-	-	CAWTSVRETQYF	TGTGCCTGGACTAGCGTCCGGGAGACCCAGTACTTC
TRBV30	TRBJ2-3	-	few	CAWSSTDTQYF	TGTGCCTGGTCCAGCACAGATACGCAGTATTTT
TRBV29-1	TRBJ1-1	-	-	CSVDGVTEAFF	TGCAGCGTTGACGGGGTGACTGAAGCTTTCTTT
TRBV29-1	TRBJ2-3	-	few	CSVDGSTDTQYF	TGCAGCGTTGATGGCAGCACAGATACGCAGTATTTT
TRBV29-1	TRBJ2-5	-	few	CSVALGRETQYF	TGCAGCGTTGCTCTGGGTCGGGAGACCCAGTACTTC
TRBV30	TRBJ2-5	-	-	CACQKGGETQYF	TGTGCCTGCCAAAAGGGCGGGGAGACCCAGTACTTC
TRBV29-1	TRBJ2-1	-	-	CSPSKRQISYNEQFF	TGCAGCCCCAGTAAAAGACAGATATCATACAATGAGCAGTTCTTC
TRBV2	TRBJ2-1	TRBD1	once	CASSHTGDPYNEQFF	TGTGCCAGCAGTCATACAGGGGACCCCTACAATGAGCAGTTCTTC
TRBV9	TRBJ2-2	-	-	CASSPRGGATGELFF	TGTGCCAGCAGCCCCCGGGGAGGAGCCACCGGGGAGCTGTTTTTT
TRBV7-9	TRBJ2-1	-	once	CASSLEVLYNEQFF	TGTGCCAGCAGCTTAGAGGTCCTGTACAATGAGCAGTTCTTC
TRBV29-1	TRBJ2-3	TRBD2	-	CSVARTSGRTDTQYF	TGCAGCGTGGCCAGGACTAGCGGGCGCACAGATACGCAGTATTTT